Listed below are T cell receptor beta chains from one sample, sequenced in a study of T cell changes during pregnancy in multiple sclerosis. Sequenced by immunoSEQ multiplex PCR; TCRdb stores in-frame clones only, minus some. There are over 45,000 clones in the sample; about 90% occur only once, and approximately 1.4% lies in the top ten. The sequences come from peripheral blood, collected in the first trimester of pregnancy. These receptors were taken from a female donor in good health, enrolled as a control in a pregnancy study. Both conserved end residues are part of each CDR3. The order of the fields is V gene, J gene, D gene, clone size, CDR3 protein, CDR3 DNA. A D gene is named only where the DNA matches it firmly. The listing skips clone size in some rows; elsewhere it reads once, few, many or a size class.

>TRBV15|TRBJ2-7|TRBD1|NA
CATSIDRITGQGIIYEQYF
TGTGCCACCAGCATCGACAGAATAACGGGACAGGGGATTATCTACGAGCAGTACTTC
>TRBV11-2|TRBJ1-2|TRBD1|NA
CASSTRQGATVYGYTF
TGTGCCAGCAGCACGAGACAGGGGGCTACCGTCTATGGCTACACCTTC
>TRBV19|TRBJ1-1|NA|few
CASSISRGTEAFF
TGTGCCAGTAGTATAAGCCGGGGCACTGAAGCTTTCTTT
>TRBV25-1|TRBJ1-3|NA|NA
CASSAYRKSSGNTIYF
TGTGCCAGCAGCGCATACAGGAAGAGCTCTGGAAACACCATATATTTT
>TRBV19|TRBJ2-1|NA|few
CASRTDSPLGNEQFF
TGTGCCAGTAGAACCGACTCTCCCCTTGGCAATGAGCAGTTCTTC
>TRBV6-5|TRBJ2-3|TRBD1|NA
CASRPQGADTQYF
TGTGCCAGCAGGCCACAGGGGGCGGATACGCAGTATTTT
>TRBV4-3|TRBJ2-5|TRBD2|NA
CASSQDSPGGPETQYF
TGCGCCAGCAGCCAAGATAGTCCGGGAGGGCCGGAGACCCAGTACTTC
>TRBV7-8|TRBJ2-5|NA|NA
CASSAGPQETQYF
TGTGCCAGCAGCGCGGGGCCCCAAGAGACCCAGTACTTC
>TRBV28|TRBJ2-7|NA|NA
CASRQYEPYEQYF
TGTGCCAGCAGACAGTACGAGCCGTACGAGCAGTACTTC
>TRBV29-1|TRBJ1-2|TRBD1|NA
CSVENRGRANYGYTF
TGCAGCGTTGAAAACAGGGGACGAGCTAACTATGGCTACACCTTC
>TRBV19|TRBJ2-1|TRBD1|NA
CARDRAFF
TGTGCCCGGGACAGGGCGTTCTTC
>TRBV6-1|TRBJ2-3|TRBD2|NA
CASSVRVAGLAESTDTQYF
TGTGCCAGCAGTGTCAGGGTAGCGGGACTAGCGGAGAGCACAGATACGCAGTATTTT
>TRBV29-1|TRBJ1-2|TRBD1|NA
CSVPKTGLGYTF
TGCAGCGTCCCGAAGACAGGGTTGGGCTACACCTTC
>TRBV6-5|TRBJ2-3|NA|once
CASSYFGTFTDTQYF
TGTGCCAGCAGTTACTTCGGGACTTTCACAGATACGCAGTATTTT
>TRBV27|TRBJ2-7|TRBD1|few
CASSLRLGQIYEQYF
TGTGCCAGCAGCCTAAGGTTGGGACAGATCTACGAGCAGTACTTC
>TRBV4-1|TRBJ2-3|NA|NA
CASSQGLDIHTDTQYF
TGCGCCAGCAGCCAAGGACTAGACATCCACACAGATACGCAGTATTTT
>TRBV28|TRBJ2-2|NA|once
CASSNEHGELFF
TGTGCCAGCAGTAACGAGCACGGGGAGCTGTTTTTT
>TRBV5-4|TRBJ2-3|TRBD2|NA
CASSPPGIVASGLDTQYF
TGTGCCAGCAGCCCGCCTGGCATTGTGGCTAGCGGGTTAGATACGCAGTATTTT
>TRBV7-2|TRBJ2-7|TRBD1|NA
CASSFPGQGFYEQYF
TGTGCCAGCAGCTTCCCGGGACAGGGATTCTACGAGCAGTACTTC
>TRBV6-5|TRBJ2-1|NA|NA
CASSYSRAGSYNEQFF
TGTGCCAGCAGTTACTCGAGGGCAGGATCCTACAATGAGCAGTTCTTC
>TRBV9|TRBJ2-6|NA|NA
CASSDPLKGQSSGANVLTF
TGTGCCAGCAGCGATCCCTTAAAGGGGCAAAGCTCTGGGGCCAACGTCCTGACTTTC
>TRBV5-1|TRBJ2-3|NA|NA
CASSVLSTDTQYF
TGCGCCAGCAGCGTACTTAGCACAGATACGCAGTATTTT
>TRBV19|TRBJ2-2|NA|NA
CASSIAGRGYLTGELFF
TGTGCCAGTAGTATAGCAGGCAGGGGTTATCTCACCGGGGAGCTGTTTTTT
>TRBV9|TRBJ2-5|TRBD2|NA
CASSAGGGALETQYF
TGTGCCAGCAGCGCAGGCGGGGGGGCTTTGGAGACCCAGTACTTC
>TRBV7-7|TRBJ2-5|TRBD2|NA
CASSLVLAGDRETQYF
TGTGCCAGCAGCTTAGTACTAGCGGGGGATCGAGAGACCCAGTACTTC
>TRBV14|TRBJ2-7|TRBD2|NA
CASSLLAGVTYEQYF
TGTGCCAGCAGCCTACTAGCGGGAGTTACCTACGAGCAGTACTTC
>TRBV10-3|TRBJ2-3|TRBD2|NA
CAISGTSGSSNTDTQYF
TGTGCCATCAGCGGGACTAGCGGGAGTTCTAACACAGATACGCAGTATTTT
>TRBV21-1|TRBJ2-3|NA|NA
CAAKREAIRTDTQYF
TGTGCCGCTAAGCGGGAGGCGATTCGCACAGATACGCAGTATTTT
>TRBV28|TRBJ1-2|NA|NA
CASSLGGDYGYTF
TGTGCCAGCAGTTTAGGAGGGGACTATGGCTACACCTTC
>TRBV27|TRBJ2-1|TRBD2|NA
CASSFSRLAGVGGREQFF
TGTGCCAGCAGTTTTAGTAGGCTAGCGGGAGTTGGGGGGAGGGAGCAGTTCTTC
>TRBV10-3|TRBJ2-3|TRBD2|NA
CAISESKGTSGRSDTQYF
TGTGCCATCAGTGAGTCGAAGGGGACTAGCGGGAGATCAGATACGCAGTATTTT
>TRBV18|TRBJ1-6|TRBD1|NA
CASSLPPGTGWPLHF
TGTGCCAGCTCACTGCCTCCCGGGACAGGGTGGCCCCTCCACTTT
>TRBV29-1|TRBJ1-2|NA|NA
CSVELIRRTQAYGYTF
TGCAGCGTTGAATTAATTCGTCGGACACAAGCCTATGGCTACACCTTC
>TRBV2|TRBJ2-7|TRBD1|few
CASREGQGAVQYF
TGTGCCAGCAGAGAGGGACAGGGGGCTGTGCAGTACTTC
>TRBV12-1|TRBJ1-2|NA|NA
CASSFPRGLRQDYGYTF
TGTGCCAGCAGCTTCCCCCGAGGGCTCCGCCAAGACTATGGCTACACCTTC
>TRBV9|TRBJ2-2|NA|NA
CASSVSLSGGSTGELFF
TGTGCCAGCAGCGTAAGTCTTTCCGGGGGTTCCACCGGGGAGCTGTTTTTT
>TRBV9|TRBJ2-3|TRBD1|once
CASSVGGGDVDTQYF
TGTGCCAGCAGCGTAGGAGGGGGCGATGTGGATACGCAGTATTTT
>TRBV18|TRBJ2-7|NA|NA
CASSPSVVTGYEQYF
TGTGCCAGCTCACCATCAGTTGTGACCGGGTACGAGCAGTACTTC
>TRBV5-6|TRBJ2-3|NA|NA
CASSFLTSTDTQYF
TGTGCCAGCAGCTTTCTTACTAGCACAGATACGCAGTATTTT
>TRBV7-3|TRBJ2-7|TRBD2|NA
CASSLNGGTSYEQYF
TGTGCCAGCAGCTTAAACGGGGGGACCTCCTACGAGCAGTACTTC
>TRBV5-5|TRBJ1-1|TRBD1|NA
CASSLNGQGASEAFF
TGTGCCAGCAGCTTGAACGGACAGGGGGCTTCAGAAGCTTTCTTT
>TRBV6-5|TRBJ1-6|NA|NA
CAAAGGGYSPLHF
TGTGCAGCGGCGGGGGGAGGGTATTCACCCCTCCACTTT
>TRBV6-5|TRBJ1-2|TRBD1|NA
CASRAGQGGYTF
TGTGCCAGCAGGGCAGGACAGGGAGGCTACACCTTC
>TRBV25-1|TRBJ1-5|NA|NA
CASSPSGPSNQPQHF
TGTGCCAGCAGTCCTTCAGGGCCGAGCAATCAGCCCCAGCATTTT
>TRBV5-1|TRBJ1-2|TRBD1|NA
CASSPNAGGAGGYTF
TGCGCCAGCAGCCCCAACGCAGGGGGCGCGGGTGGCTACACCTTC
>TRBV7-6|TRBJ2-2|NA|NA
CASSLGNAVAGELFF
TGTGCCAGCAGCTTAGGGAATGCGGTCGCCGGGGAGCTGTTTTTT
>TRBV5-4|TRBJ2-1|NA|NA
CASSLDYYNEQFF
TGTGCCAGCAGCTTGGACTATTACAATGAGCAGTTCTTC
>TRBV11-3|TRBJ2-3|TRBD2|NA
CASSFGAGVGDTQYF
TGTGCCAGCAGCTTCGGGGCGGGAGTGGGAGATACGCAGTATTTT
>TRBV30|TRBJ2-5|TRBD2|NA
CAWMAGVTQETQYF
TGTGCCTGGATGGCGGGAGTAACCCAAGAGACCCAGTACTTC
>TRBV6-1|TRBJ1-1|NA|NA
CASGTPRVVEAFF
TGTGCCAGCGGGACACCCCGGGTGGTTGAAGCTTTCTTT
>TRBV29-1|TRBJ1-1|NA|few
CSVGNSLGNTEAFF
TGCAGCGTTGGAAACAGCCTGGGGAACACTGAAGCTTTCTTT
>TRBV5-1|TRBJ2-5|NA|NA
CASSVGQGPQYQETQYF
TGCGCCAGCAGCGTCGGTCAGGGGCCTCAGTACCAAGAGACCCAGTACTTC
>TRBV5-4|TRBJ2-6|NA|NA
CASSGGSTGMNSGANVLTF
TGTGCCAGCAGCGGAGGATCTACGGGGATGAACTCTGGGGCCAACGTCCTGACTTTC
>TRBV19|TRBJ2-6|NA|once
CASSEQSGSGANVLTF
TGTGCCAGCTCCGAGCAATCGGGGTCTGGGGCCAACGTCCTGACTTTC
>TRBV30|TRBJ1-6|NA|NA
CAWSPSSYNSPLHF
TGTGCCTGGAGCCCGAGCTCCTATAATTCACCCCTCCACTTT
>TRBV7-9|TRBJ2-7|NA|NA
CASSLGASGLGGDEQYF
TGTGCCAGCAGCTTAGGGGCGAGCGGCCTGGGAGGAGACGAGCAGTACTTC
>TRBV29-1|TRBJ1-2|NA|once
CSVTGTAYGTRGYTF
TGCAGCGTAACCGGGACCGCTTATGGGACTAGGGGCTACACCTTC
>TRBV27|TRBJ1-1|TRBD1|NA
CASSSRTGLEAFF
TGTGCCAGCAGTTCGCGGACAGGGCTCGAAGCTTTCTTT
>TRBV27|TRBJ2-2|TRBD2|NA
CASTAGVPGELFF
TGTGCCAGCACGGCGGGAGTACCCGGGGAGCTGTTTTTT